These 4 T cell receptor beta chains were all obtained from the same sample, sequenced in a study of T cells in localized non-small cell lung cancer. Libraries were prepared by immunoSEQ multiplex PCR; TCRdb keeps only in-frame clonotypes and omits some of them. The table lists about 23,000 clones, more than 65% of them singletons. The sequencing here drew on PBMCs, taken before any cancer treatment. Receptors originate from a man aged 40 to 70 with stage II lung adenocarcinoma.

V is TRBV30 and J is TRBJ2-7; D may match TRBD1 or TRBD2 (5 bases each). CDR1 and CDR2 from the germline V gene are GTSNPN and SVGIG (reference sequence). The CDR3 extends over 11 amino acids. V was shortened by 7 bases and J by 3 bases, with 10 bases between the two germline ends. DNA of the CDR3: TGTGCCTCCGGGGCCCGCTACGAGCAGTACTTC. Its translation is CASGARYEQYF.

The chain couples TRBV4-3 to TRBJ2-1; tentative D call: TRBD2 (7 bases). The V gene's germline CDR1 is LGHNA and CDR2 YSLEER. The CDR3 contains 15 residues. Deletions cut 0 bases from V and 15 bases from J, with 21 bases between. The CDR3: CASSQEWGRESQPFF. For the CDR3, the DNA is TGCGCCAGCAGCCAAGAATGGGGGCGGGAGAGCCAGCCGTTCTTC.

This chain connects TRBV5-1 to TRBJ1-6, with a possible D match to TRBD1 (5 bases). Trimming pared 4 bases from V and 5 bases from J, leaving 16 bases between. The V gene's germline CDR1 is SGHRS and CDR2 YFSETQ. The CDR3 extends over 16 amino acids. Here the CDR3 reads CASSTVRDRDNSPLHF. The CDR3 nucleotides are TGCGCCAGCAGCACGGTCCGGGACCGCGATAATTCACCCCTCCACTTT.

The rearrangement links TRBV2 to TRBJ2-2, with 10 bases identical to TRBD1. V was clipped by 8 bases and J by 7 bases; unmatched bases: 4. Germline loops: CDR1 SNHLY, CDR2 FYNNEI. The CDR3 totals 13 residues. The CDR3 is CASGTGDLGELFF. In DNA, the CDR3 is TGTGCCAGCGGGACAGGGGATCTCGGGGAGCTGTTTTTT. The variable domain in full, with the rest retrieved from reference TRBV2 and TRBJ2-2, is EPEVTQTPSHQVTQMGQEVILRCVPISNHLYFYWYRQILGQKVEFLVSFYNNEISEKSEIFDDQFSVERPDGSNFTLKIRSTKLEDSAMYFCASGTGDLGELFFGEGSRLTVL.